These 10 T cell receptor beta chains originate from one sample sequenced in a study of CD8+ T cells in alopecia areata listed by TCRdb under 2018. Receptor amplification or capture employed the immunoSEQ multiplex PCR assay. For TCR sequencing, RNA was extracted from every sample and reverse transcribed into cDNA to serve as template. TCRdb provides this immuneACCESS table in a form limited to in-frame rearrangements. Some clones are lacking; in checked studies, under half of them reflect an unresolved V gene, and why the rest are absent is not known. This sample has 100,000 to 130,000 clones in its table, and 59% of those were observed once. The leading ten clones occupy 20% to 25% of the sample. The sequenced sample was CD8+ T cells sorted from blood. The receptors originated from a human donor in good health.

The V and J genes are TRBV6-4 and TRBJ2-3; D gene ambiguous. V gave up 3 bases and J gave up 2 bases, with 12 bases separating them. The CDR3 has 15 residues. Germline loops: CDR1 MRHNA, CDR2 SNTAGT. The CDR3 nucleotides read TGTGCCAGCAGTGAGTCGGCGGACCACACAGATACGCAGTATTTT. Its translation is CASSESADHTDTQYF.

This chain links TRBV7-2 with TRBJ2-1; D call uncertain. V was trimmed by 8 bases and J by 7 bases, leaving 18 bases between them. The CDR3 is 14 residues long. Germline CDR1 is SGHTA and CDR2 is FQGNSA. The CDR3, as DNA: TGTGCCAGCGCGACCGCGACAAATAGGAATGAGCAGTTCTTC. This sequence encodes CASATATNRNEQFF.

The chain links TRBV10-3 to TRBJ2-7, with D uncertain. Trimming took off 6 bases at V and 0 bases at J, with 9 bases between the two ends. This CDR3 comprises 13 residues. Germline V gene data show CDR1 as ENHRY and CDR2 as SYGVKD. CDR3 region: CAIRGMSSYEQYF. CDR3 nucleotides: TGTGCCATCAGGGGCATGAGCTCCTACGAGCAGTACTTC.

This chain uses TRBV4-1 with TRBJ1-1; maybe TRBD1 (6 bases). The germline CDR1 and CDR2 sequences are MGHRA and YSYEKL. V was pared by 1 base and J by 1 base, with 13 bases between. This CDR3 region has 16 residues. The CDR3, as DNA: TGCGCCAGCAGCCAAGTGTGGGGGGCGCCGAACACTGAAGCTTTCTTT. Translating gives CASSQVWGAPNTEAFF.

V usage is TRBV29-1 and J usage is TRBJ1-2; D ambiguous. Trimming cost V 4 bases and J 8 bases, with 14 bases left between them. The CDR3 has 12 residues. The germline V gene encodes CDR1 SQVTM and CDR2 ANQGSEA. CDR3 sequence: CSVVSALVGYTF. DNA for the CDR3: TGCAGCGTTGTCTCCGCCCTCGTGGGCTACACCTTC.

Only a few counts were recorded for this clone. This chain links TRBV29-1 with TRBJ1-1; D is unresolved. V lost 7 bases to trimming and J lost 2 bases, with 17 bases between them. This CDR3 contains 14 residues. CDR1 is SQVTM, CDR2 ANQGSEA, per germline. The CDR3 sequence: CSAPGGISNTEAFF. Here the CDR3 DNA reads TGCAGCGCACCCGGCGGGATTTCAAACACTGAAGCTTTCTTT.

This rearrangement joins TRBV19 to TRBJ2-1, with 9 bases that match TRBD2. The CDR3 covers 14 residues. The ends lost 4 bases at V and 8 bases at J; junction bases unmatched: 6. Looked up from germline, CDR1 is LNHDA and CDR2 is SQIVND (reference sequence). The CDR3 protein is CASSSGGAFHEQFF. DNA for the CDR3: TGTGCCAGTAGTAGCGGGGGGGCTTTCCATGAGCAGTTCTTC.

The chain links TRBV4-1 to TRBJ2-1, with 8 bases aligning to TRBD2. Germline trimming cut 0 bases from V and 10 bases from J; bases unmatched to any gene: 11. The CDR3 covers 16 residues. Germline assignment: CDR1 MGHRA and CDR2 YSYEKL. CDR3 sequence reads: CASSQEPAGGDYEQFF. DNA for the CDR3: TGCGCCAGCAGCCAAGAGCCCGCGGGGGGAGATTACGAGCAGTTCTTC.

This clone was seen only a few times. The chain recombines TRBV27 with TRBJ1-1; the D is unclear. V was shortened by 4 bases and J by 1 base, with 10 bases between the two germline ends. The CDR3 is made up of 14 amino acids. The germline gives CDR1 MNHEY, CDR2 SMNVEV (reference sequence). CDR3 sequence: CASSSFWGNTEAFF. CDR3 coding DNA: TGTGCCAGCAGTTCATTCTGGGGGAACACTGAAGCTTTCTTT.

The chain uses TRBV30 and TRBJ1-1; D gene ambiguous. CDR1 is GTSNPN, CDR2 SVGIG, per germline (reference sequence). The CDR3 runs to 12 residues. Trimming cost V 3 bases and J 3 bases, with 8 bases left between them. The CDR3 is CAWRFGYTEAFF. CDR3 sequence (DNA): TGTGCCTGGAGGTTTGGATACACTGAAGCTTTCTTT.